This T cell receptor (beta chain) comes out of a study of a mutant IDH1 vaccine in newly diagnosed glioma. Whole-study context: Vaccination was launched 4-6 weeks after radiotherapy alone, or with temozolomide cycles. Most patients had received both radiotherapy and temozolomide, the prior options being radiotherapy, temozolomide, or both. Held at week 35, visit V12 was the safety follow-up, and visit V13 followed at week 47.

To note about this clone: The antigen is unknown.

Time point given: week 47, end of study. Each dose of the vaccine consisted of 300 ug of mutant IDH1 20-mer peptide, with topical imiquimod. Per germline, CDR1 MGHDK and CDR2 SYGVNS. V shed 4 bases and J 5 bases; nucleotides not matched to a gene: 5. The CDR3 covers 14 residues. Study-level results: Of the patients, 80% to 95% had vaccine-induced immune responses.

TCRdb's table, derived via immunoSEQ multiplex PCR, lists solely in-frame clones and lacks some. The data show 60,000 to 70,000 clones, 75% to 90% seen once. The sample consisted of PBMCs, taken from a glioma patient whose treatment included an IDH1 peptide vaccine. V is TRBV25-1 and J is TRBJ2-1; 7 bases agree with TRBD1. The TCR was taken from a man younger than 45 with glioma. The CDR3: CASSALTGNNEQFF. The DNA for the CDR3 is TGTGCCAGCAGTGCCCTGACAGGGAACAATGAGCAGTTCTTC.